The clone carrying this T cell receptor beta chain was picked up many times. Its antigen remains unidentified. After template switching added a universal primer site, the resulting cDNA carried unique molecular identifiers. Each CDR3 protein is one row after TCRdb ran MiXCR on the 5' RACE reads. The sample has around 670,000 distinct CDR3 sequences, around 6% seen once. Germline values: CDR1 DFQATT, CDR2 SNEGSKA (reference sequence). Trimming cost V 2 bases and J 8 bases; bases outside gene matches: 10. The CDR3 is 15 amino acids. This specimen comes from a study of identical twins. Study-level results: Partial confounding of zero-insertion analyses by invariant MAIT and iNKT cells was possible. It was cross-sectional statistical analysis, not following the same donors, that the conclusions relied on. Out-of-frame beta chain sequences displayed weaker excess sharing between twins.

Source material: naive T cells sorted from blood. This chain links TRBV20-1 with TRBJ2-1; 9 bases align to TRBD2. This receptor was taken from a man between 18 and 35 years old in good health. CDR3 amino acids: CSARHPGLAYDEQFF. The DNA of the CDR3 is TGCAGTGCTAGACACCCGGGACTAGCTTACGATGAGCAGTTCTTC.